This T cell receptor beta chain was captured by sequencing in a study of sequential checkpoint blockade in melanoma. Study in general: Patients were randomized 1:1 to nivolumab-then-ipilimumab or ipilimumab-then-nivolumab first-line.

CDR1 MNHNS and CDR2 SASEGT come from the germline V gene. There are 12 residues in the CDR3. With 6 bases removed from V and 7 bases from J, the gap between germline ends came to 13 bases. The assay was immunoSEQ multiplex PCR, and TCRdb's table has in-frame clones only and misses some. The sample has approximately 2,000 clones; around 50% are singletons. Treatment defined: randomized to nivolumab then ipilimumab (arm A) or the reverse (arm B). PBMC sorting kept live CD3+CD8+ cells without CD19 or CD56. In this sample, this clone turned up a few times. The TCR originated in a human patient with melanoma. Some clones in this sample may be carry-over from other donors' samples. The chain couples TRBV6-1 to TRBJ2-7, with D possibly TRBD1 on 5 matching bases. The sample here was CD8+ T cells sorted from blood (inferred from file names), taken from a patient given nivolumab and ipilimumab in sequence. In DNA, the CDR3 is TGTGCCAGCAGAGATGGGGCTGGGGAGCAGTACTTC. It codes for CASRDGAGEQYF.